The rows below give T cell receptor beta chains drawn from one sample of a study of T cells in Graves' hyperthyroidism and ophthalmopathy. TCRdb reanalysed the multiplex PCR reads using MiXCR and keeps one entry per CDR3 protein. This table has fewer than 450,000 distinct CDR3 sequences, 15% to 20% appearing once. The source material was blood. Receptor source: a woman aged 25 to 45 with Graves' hyperthyroidism that later progressed to Graves' ophthalmopathy. The CDR3 runs from the conserved cysteine through the conserved F or W. The D gene is left open where the match is weak. Clone size is given for some rows only: seen once, a few or many times, or a class if the clone is expanded.

v_call,clone_size,d_call,j_call,cdr3_nt,cdr3_aa
TRBV29-1,many,NA,TRBJ1-2,TGCAGCGTTGAAAAGACCCTTGACGGCTACACCTTC,CSVEKTLDGYTF
TRBV4-1,NA,TRBD2,TRBJ2-2,TGCGCCAGCAGCCAATGGGTCGGGGGGGATTACACCGGGGAGCTGTTTTTT,CASSQWVGGDYTGELFF
TRBV20-1,few,NA,TRBJ2-4,TGCAGTGCTATAGACCCTGGATCCAAAAACATTCAGTACTTC,CSAIDPGSKNIQYF
TRBV4-1,NA,TRBD2,TRBJ2-4,TGCGCCAGCAGCCAAGAGGCGGGGGTAAACATTCAGTACTTC,CASSQEAGVNIQYF
TRBV27,few,TRBD2,TRBJ2-7,TGTGCCAGCAGTTTGACGCCTAGCGGGAGTCTCTCCTACGAGCAGTACTTC,CASSLTPSGSLSYEQYF
TRBV6-5,few,TRBD2,TRBJ2-3,TGTGCCAGCAGTTACGATAGGCCTAGCGGGAGGGACACAGATACGCAGTATTTT,CASSYDRPSGRDTDTQYF
TRBV7-9,few,NA,TRBJ2-4,TGTGCCAGCAGCGGAGGGACTTTCCTAGCCAAAAACATTCAGTACTTC,CASSGGTFLAKNIQYF
TRBV18,many,NA,TRBJ2-1,TGTGCCAGCTCACCTCGGAGGGGGGGGGACAATGAGCAGTTCTTC,CASSPRRGGDNEQFF
TRBV6-1,NA,TRBD1,TRBJ2-2,TGTGCCAGCAGTGAAGTGATTGCTAGCAGGGGGTTTCGGTCCGGGGAGCTGTTTTTT,CASSEVIASRGFRSGELFF
TRBV12-3/TRBV12-4,many,NA,TRBJ2-1,TGTGCCAGCAGGGGGAGAAACCACGACTACAATGAGCAGTTCTTC,CASRGRNHDYNEQFF
TRBV7-9,NA,NA,TRBJ2-7,TGTGCCAGCAGCTCTAACCTCGACAGTATATCCTACGAGCAGTACTTC,CASSSNLDSISYEQYF
TRBV13,few,TRBD1,TRBJ1-5,TGTGCCAGCAGATCTACAGGGGAGAGCAATCAGCCCCAGCATTTT,CASRSTGESNQPQHF
TRBV27,many,NA,TRBJ2-7,TGTGCCAGCAGTTCGTCAAGAGACGAGCAGTACTTC,CASSSSRDEQYF
TRBV20-1,many,NA,TRBJ1-6,TGCAGTGCTAGAGAACAGGGTAACTCACCCCTCCACTTT,CSAREQGNSPLHF
TRBV27,many,NA,TRBJ2-7,TGTGCCAGCAGTTTTGTAGGGAGTCCCACCTACGAGCAGTACTTC,CASSFVGSPTYEQYF
TRBV5-1,medium-sized,NA,TRBJ2-3,TGCGCCAGCAGCGGGTGGGGCACAGATACGCAGTATTTT,CASSGWGTDTQYF
TRBV20-1,many,TRBD2,TRBJ2-7,TGCAGTGCTAACTTAGGGCCAGCGGGAGGCACCTACGAGCAGTACTTC,CSANLGPAGGTYEQYF
TRBV11-2,many,NA,TRBJ2-5,TGTGCCAGCAGCTTAGACGGCCAGGGTTTGGCGACCCAGTACTTC,CASSLDGQGLATQYF
TRBV10-3,NA,TRBD2,TRBJ2-7,TGTGCCATCAGTGAGTATGGGGGGGAACGCTCCTACGAGCAGTACTTC,CAISEYGGERSYEQYF
TRBV27,NA,TRBD1,TRBJ1-2,TGTGCCAGCAGCCCAGGCCCGGACAGGATAGTTGGCTATGGCTACACCTTC,CASSPGPDRIVGYGYTF
TRBV27,many,TRBD1,TRBJ2-3,TGTGCCAGCAGTCGCACAGGGGGCTGGGATACGCAGTATTTT,CASSRTGGWDTQYF
TRBV20-1,many,NA,TRBJ1-4,TGCAGTGCTAGGCCCTTCTCGGGGGGTCAGGAAAAACTGTTTTTT,CSARPFSGGQEKLFF
TRBV19,many,NA,TRBJ2-2,TGTGCCAGTAAGGGCGGAGGGTACAGCACCGGGGAGCTGTTTTTT,CASKGGGYSTGELFF
TRBV9,many,NA,TRBJ2-7,TGTGCCAGCAGCGTAGCGGGCAGTGCCTACGAGCAGTACTTC,CASSVAGSAYEQYF
TRBV6-1,few,NA,TRBJ2-1,TGTGCCAGCAGTGAGCTGGAGAGCTCCTACAATGAGCAGTTCTTC,CASSELESSYNEQFF
TRBV9,NA,TRBD1,TRBJ2-7,TGTGCCAGCAGTCCGGGACAGGGGGCAGTCGAGCAGTACTTC,CASSPGQGAVEQYF